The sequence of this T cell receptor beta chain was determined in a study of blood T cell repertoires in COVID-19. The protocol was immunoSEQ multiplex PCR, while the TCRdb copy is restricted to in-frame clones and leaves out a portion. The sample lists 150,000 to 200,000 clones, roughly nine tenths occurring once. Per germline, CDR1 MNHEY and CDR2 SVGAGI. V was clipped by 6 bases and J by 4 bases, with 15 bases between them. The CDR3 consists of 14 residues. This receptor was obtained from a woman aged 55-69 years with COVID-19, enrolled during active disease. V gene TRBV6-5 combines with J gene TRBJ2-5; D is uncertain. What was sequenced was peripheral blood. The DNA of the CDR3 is TGTGCCAGCAGCTTCCGCGGCATTCGAGAGACCCAGTACTTC. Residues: CASSFRGIRETQYF.